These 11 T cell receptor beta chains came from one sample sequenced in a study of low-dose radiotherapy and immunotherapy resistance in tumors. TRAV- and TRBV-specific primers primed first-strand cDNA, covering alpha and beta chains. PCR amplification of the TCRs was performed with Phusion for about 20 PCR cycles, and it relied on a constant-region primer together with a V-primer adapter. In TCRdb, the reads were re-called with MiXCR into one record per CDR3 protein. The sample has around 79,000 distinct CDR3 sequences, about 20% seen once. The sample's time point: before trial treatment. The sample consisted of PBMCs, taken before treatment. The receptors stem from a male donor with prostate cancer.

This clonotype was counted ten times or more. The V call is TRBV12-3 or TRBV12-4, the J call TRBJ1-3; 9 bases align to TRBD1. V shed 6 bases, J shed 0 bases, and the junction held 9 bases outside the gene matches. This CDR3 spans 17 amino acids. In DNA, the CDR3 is TGTGCCAGCAGACCCCCAGGACAGGGGTTCTCTGGAAACACCATATATTTT. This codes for CASRPPGQGFSGNTIYF.

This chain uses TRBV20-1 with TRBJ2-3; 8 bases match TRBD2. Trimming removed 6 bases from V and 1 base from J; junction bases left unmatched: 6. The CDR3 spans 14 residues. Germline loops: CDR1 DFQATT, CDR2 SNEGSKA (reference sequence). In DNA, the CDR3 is TGCAGTGCCATAGCGGGACCCCGCACAGATACGCAGTATTTT. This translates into CSAIAGPRTDTQYF.

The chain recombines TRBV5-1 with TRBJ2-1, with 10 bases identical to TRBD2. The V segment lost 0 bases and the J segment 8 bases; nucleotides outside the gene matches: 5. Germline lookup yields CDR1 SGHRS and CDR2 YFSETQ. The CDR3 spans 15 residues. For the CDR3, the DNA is TGCGCCAGCAGCTTGGTGTCTAGCGGGGGTTATGAGCAGTTCTTC. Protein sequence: CASSLVSSGGYEQFF.

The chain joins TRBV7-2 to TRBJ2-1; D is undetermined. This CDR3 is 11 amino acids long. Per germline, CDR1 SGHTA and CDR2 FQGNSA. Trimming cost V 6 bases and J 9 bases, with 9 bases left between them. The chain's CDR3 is CASSYFGEQFF. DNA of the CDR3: TGTGCCAGCAGTTATTTCGGTGAGCAGTTCTTC.

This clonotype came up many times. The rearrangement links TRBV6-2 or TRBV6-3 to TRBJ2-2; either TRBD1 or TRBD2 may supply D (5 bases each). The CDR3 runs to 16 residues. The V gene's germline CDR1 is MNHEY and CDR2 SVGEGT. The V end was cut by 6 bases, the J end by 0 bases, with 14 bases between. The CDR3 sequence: CASSPTRGTNTGELFF. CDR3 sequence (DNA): TGTGCCAGCAGCCCGACGAGGGGTACGAACACCGGGGAGCTGTTTTTT.

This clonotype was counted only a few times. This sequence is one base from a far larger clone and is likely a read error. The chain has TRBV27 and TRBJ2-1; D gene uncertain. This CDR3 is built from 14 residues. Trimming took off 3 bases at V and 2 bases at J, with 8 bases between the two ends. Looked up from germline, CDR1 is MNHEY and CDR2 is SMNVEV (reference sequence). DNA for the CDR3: TGTGCCAGCAGTTTGACCGTGGCCTACAATGAGCAGTTCTTC. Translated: CASSLTVAYNEQFF.

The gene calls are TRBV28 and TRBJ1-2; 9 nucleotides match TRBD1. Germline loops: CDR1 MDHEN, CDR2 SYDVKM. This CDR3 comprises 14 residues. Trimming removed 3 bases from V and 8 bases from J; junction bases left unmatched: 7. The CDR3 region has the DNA TGTGCCAGCAGTTTCAGGGACAGGGTGGTCGGCTACACCTTC. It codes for CASSFRDRVVGYTF.

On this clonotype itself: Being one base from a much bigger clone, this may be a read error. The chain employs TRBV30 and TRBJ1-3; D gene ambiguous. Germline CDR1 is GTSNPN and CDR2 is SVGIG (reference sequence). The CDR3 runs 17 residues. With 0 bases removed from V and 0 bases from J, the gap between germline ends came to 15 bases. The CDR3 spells CAWSVLVFGVSGNTIYF. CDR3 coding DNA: TGTGCCTGGAGTGTACTTGTCTTCGGCGTCTCTGGAAACACCATATATTTT.

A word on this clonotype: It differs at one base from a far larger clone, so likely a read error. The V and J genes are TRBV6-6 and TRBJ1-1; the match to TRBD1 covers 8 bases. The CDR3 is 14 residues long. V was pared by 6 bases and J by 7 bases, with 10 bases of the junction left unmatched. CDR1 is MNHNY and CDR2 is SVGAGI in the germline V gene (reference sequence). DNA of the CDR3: TGTGCCAGCAGCCCGGAACAGGGGGACAGTGAAGCTTTCTTT. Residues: CASSPEQGDSEAFF.

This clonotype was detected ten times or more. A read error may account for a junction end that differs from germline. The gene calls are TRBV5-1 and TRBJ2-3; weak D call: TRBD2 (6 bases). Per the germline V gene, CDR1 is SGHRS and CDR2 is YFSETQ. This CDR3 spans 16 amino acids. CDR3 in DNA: TGTGCCAGCAGCTTGGGAGGAGGCGGTCTCACAGATACGCAGTATTTT. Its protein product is CASSLGGGGLTDTQYF.

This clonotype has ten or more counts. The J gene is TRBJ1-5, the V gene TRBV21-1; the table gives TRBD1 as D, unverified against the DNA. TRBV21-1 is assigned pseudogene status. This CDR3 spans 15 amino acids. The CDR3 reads CASSIRGRLNQPQHF. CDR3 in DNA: TGTGCCAGCAGCATAAGGGGACGGTTGAATCAGCCCCAGCATTTT.